One and the same sample provided the 21 T cell receptor beta chains below, sequenced in a study of neurological immune-mediated disorders. TCRdb used MiXCR to reprocess the 5' RACE reads, holding one entry per CDR3 protein. The table records roughly 60,000 distinct CDR3 sequences, about 4% of them present only once. The specimen sequenced was PBMCs. The source of these receptors is a woman aged 45-65 years with multiple sclerosis.

The rearrangement joins TRBV11-2 to TRBJ2-7; 7 nucleotides agree with TRBD2. Germline V gene lookup returns CDR1 SGHAT and CDR2 FQNNGV. V shed 5 bases and J 2 bases; nucleotides not matched to a gene: 3. The CDR3 runs to 13 residues. The CDR3 nucleotides are TGTGCCAGCAGCGTGGGAGGGCCCTACGAGCAGTACTTC. This encodes CASSVGGPYEQYF.

This clonotype showed up many times. The J gene is TRBJ1-4, the V gene TRBV28, with D tentatively TRBD1 (5 bases). The CDR3 extends over 15 amino acids. Germline-derived CDR1 and CDR2 are MDHEN and SYDVKM. V was cut by 2 bases and J by 6 bases, with 13 bases left in between. DNA for the CDR3: TGTGCCAGCAGTTTAGCCCGGGGGGGAGATGAAAAACTGTTTTTT. Translated, it gives CASSLARGGDEKLFF.

This clonotype appeared many times. The chain carries TRBV29-1 and TRBJ1-4; 9 nucleotides match TRBD1. There are 12 residues in the CDR3. The germline V gene encodes CDR1 SQVTM and CDR2 ANQGSEA. V lost 7 bases and J lost 7; bases outside the gene matches: 4. CDR3 sequence: CSGGQGVEKLFF. In DNA form, the CDR3 reads TGCAGCGGGGGACAGGGCGTTGAAAAACTGTTTTTT. The full variable domain, with the rest looked up from reference TRBV29-1 and TRBJ1-4, is SAVISQKPSRDICQRGTSLTIQCQVDSQVTMMFWYRQQPGQSLTLIATANQGSEATYESGFVIDKFPISRPNLTFSTLTVSNMSPEDSSIYLCSGGQGVEKLFFGSGTQLSVL.

In this sample, this clonotype turned up many times. The CDR3 loop reads CASSSLNQPQHF. In DNA form, the CDR3 reads TGTGCCAGCAGTTCCCTTAATCAGCCCCAGCATTTT. The chain is built from TRBV27 and TRBJ1-5; D remains ambiguous. The germline CDR1 and CDR2 sequences are MNHEY and SMNVEV (reference sequence). The CDR3 has 12 amino acids. V was shortened by 4 bases and J by 4 bases, with 5 bases between the two germline ends.

This clonotype was counted many times. The chain joins TRBV5-1 to TRBJ1-6; D may be TRBD1 (6 bases). Germline V gene data show CDR1 as SGHRS and CDR2 as YFSETQ. V was cut by 1 base and J by 8 bases, with 10 bases left in between. The CDR3 consists of 14 residues. CDR3 bases: TGCGCCAGCAGCTTGACAGGGATGGATTCACCCCTCCACTTT. It codes for CASSLTGMDSPLHF.

This clonotype appeared a few times. The chain carries TRBV7-9 and TRBJ2-1; 7 nucleotides agree with TRBD2. The trim removed 5 bases at V and 12 bases at J, leaving 7 bases unmatched. CDR1 SEHNR and CDR2 FQNEAQ come from the germline V gene (reference sequence). The CDR3 covers 12 residues. CDR3 nucleotide sequence: TGTGCCAGCAGCGACCCGGGGGGAATGCAGTTCTTC. As protein: CASSDPGGMQFF.

On this clonotype: One end of the junction varies from germline; a read error may be responsible. The chain is built from TRBV7-7 and TRBJ2-1; TRBD2 matches at 10 bases. Germline V gene lookup returns CDR1 SSHAT and CDR2 FNYEAQ (reference sequence). The length of the CDR3 is 15 residues. Here the CDR3 DNA reads TGTGCTAGCAGCTTACTAGCGGGAAGCGCCAATGAGCAGTTCTTC. Translating gives CASSLLAGSANEQFF.

This clonotype showed up many times. The chain carries TRBV6-6 and TRBJ2-2; D might be TRBD2 (6 bases). There are 14 residues in the CDR3. V lost 5 bases and J lost 4, with 11 bases in between. Germline loops: CDR1 MNHNY, CDR2 SVGAGI (reference sequence). The CDR3 loop reads CASSKGLLTGELFF. As DNA, the CDR3 is TGTGCCAGCAGTAAGGGACTCCTCACCGGGGAGCTGTTTTTT.

This clonotype occurred many times. The V call is TRBV4-3, the J call TRBJ2-3; no firm D call. This CDR3 is 13 amino acids long. Between the trimmed V and J ends, which lost 0 bases and 4 bases, there was a span of 5 bases. Germline V gene sequence: CDR1 LGHNA, CDR2 YSLEER. The CDR3 here is CASSQDWADTQYF. In nucleotides, the CDR3 is TGCGCCAGCAGCCAAGATTGGGCAGATACGCAGTATTTT.

The chain couples TRBV21-1 to TRBJ2-7. TRBV21-1 is noted as a pseudogene. This CDR3 contains 11 residues. As DNA, the CDR3 is TGTGCCAGCAGAAAGAGGCGCGAGCAGTACTTC. Translating it yields CASRKRREQYF.

Comments on this clonotype: One end of the junction does not line up with germline, which may come from a read error. V usage is TRBV7-7 and J usage is TRBJ2-1; D is undetermined. Germline V gene data show CDR1 as SSHAT and CDR2 as FNYEAQ (reference sequence). The CDR3 extends over 13 amino acids. This CDR3 is CASSLLPGDEQFF. The CDR3 DNA reads as TGTGCTAGCAGCTTATTGCCGGGCGATGAGCAGTTCTTC.

This clonotype was seen ten or more times. The chain is built from TRBV7-9 and TRBJ2-5; 10 nucleotides align to TRBD1. From germline, CDR1 is SEHNR and CDR2 FQNEAQ (reference sequence). CDR3 length: 14 residues. Trimming took 5 bases from V and 6 from J; bases not matched to a gene: 6. CDR3 DNA: TGTGCCAGCAGCCCGGGACAGGGGAGAAAGACCCAGTACTTC. Its translation is CASSPGQGRKTQYF. Full variable domain (rest looked up from reference TRBV7-9 and TRBJ2-5): DTGVSQNPRHKITKRGQNVTFRCDPISEHNRLYWYRQTLGQGPEFLTYFQNEAQLEKSRLLSDRFSAERPKGSFSTLEIQRTEQGDSAMYLCASSPGQGRKTQYFGPGTRLLVL.

This clonotype was observed at least ten times. The rearrangement uses TRBV29-1 and TRBJ2-7; D may be TRBD2 (7 bases). Germline-derived CDR1 and CDR2 are SQVTM and ANQGSEA. The CDR3 length is 12 residues. Trimming took 7 bases from V and 4 from J, leaving 14 bases between them. The DNA of the CDR3 is TGCAGCGCGCGGGGAGGGGGATACGAGCAGTACTTC. Its protein product is CSARGGGYEQYF.

Many counts were recorded for this clonotype. This chain links TRBV3-1 with TRBJ2-7; perhaps D is TRBD1 or TRBD2 (5 bases each). V lost 4 bases and J 2 bases, leaving 15 bases between the germline ends. The CDR3 is 15 residues long. CDR1 and CDR2 (germline): LGHDT, YNNKEL (reference sequence). CDR3 nucleotides: TGTGCCAGCAGCCTGGGGGTAGATGGGGCCTACGAGCAGTACTTC. Its protein is CASSLGVDGAYEQYF.

The chain joins TRBV3-1 to TRBJ2-3; D uncertain. Germline lookup yields CDR1 LGHDT and CDR2 YNNKEL (reference sequence). Trimming pared 1 base from V and 6 bases from J, leaving 8 bases between. The CDR3 totals 13 residues. CDR3 in DNA: TGTGCCAGCAGCCAAGCCCGTCAGGATACGCAGTATTTT. It translates to CASSQARQDTQYF.

This clonotype was picked up many times. J is TRBJ2-5 and V is TRBV5-1; a weak D match, TRBD2 (6 bases). The germline V and J ends were trimmed by 0 bases and 5 bases, with 14 bases remaining between them. The germline gives CDR1 SGHRS, CDR2 YFSETQ. This CDR3 has 15 residues. The CDR3 nucleotides are TGCGCCAGCAGCTTGGCGCTTGGGGGGATGGAGACCCAGTACTTC. Protein sequence: CASSLALGGMETQYF.

This clonotype was observed many times. The chain carries TRBV5-5 and TRBJ2-5; TRBD2 aligns across 7 bases. The V segment lost 3 bases and the J segment 4 bases; nucleotides outside the gene matches: 9. The germline CDR1 and CDR2 sequences are SGHKS and YYEKEE (reference sequence). This CDR3 contains 15 residues. In nucleotides, the CDR3 is TGTGCCAGCAGCTGGGGACTATCGGGGGGAGAGACCCAGTACTTC. Translated, it gives CASSWGLSGGETQYF.

This clonotype was recorded at least ten times. This chain joins TRBV7-3 and TRBJ2-1, with TRBD2 as a possible D gene (6 bases). V lost 5 bases and J lost 6, with 14 bases in between. The CDR3 consists of 14 residues. Germline loops: CDR1 SGHTA, CDR2 FQGTGA. The CDR3 DNA is TGTGCCAGCAGCACTGGACTACCGTTCAATGAGCAGTTCTTC. Protein: CASSTGLPFNEQFF.

About this clonotype itself: One base away lies a much larger clone, so this may be a sequencing read error. The V call is TRBV20-1, the J call TRBJ2-7, with D hard to call. Germline assignment: CDR1 DFQATT and CDR2 SNEGSKA (reference sequence). This CDR3 is 14 amino acids long. With 6 bases removed from V and 5 bases from J, the gap between germline ends came to 20 bases. CDR3 loop: CSALRPERVNEQYF. The CDR3 coding sequence is TGCAGTGCCCTTAGGCCGGAAAGGGTAAACGAGCAGTACTTC.

In this sample, this clonotype turned up many times. The chain recombines TRBV20-1 with TRBJ1-4, with D maybe TRBD1 (5 bases). Trimming cost V 0 bases and J 12 bases, with 11 bases left between them. The germline CDR1 and CDR2 sequences are DFQATT and SNEGSKA (reference sequence). The CDR3 runs 12 residues. The CDR3 DNA is TGCAGTGCTAGAGATCAAGCGGGACAACTGTTTTTT. Translating gives CSARDQAGQLFF.

There are a few counts of this clonotype. A much larger clonotype is one base distant, so this may be a read error. The J gene is TRBJ2-7, the V gene TRBV7-6, with 8 bases aligning to TRBD1. Germline assignment: CDR1 SGHVS and CDR2 FNYEAQ. This CDR3 has 15 amino acids. The CDR3 protein is CANSLGAGGVYEQYF. The CDR3 nucleotides read TGTGCCAACAGCCTTGGGGCAGGGGGCGTCTACGAGCAGTACTTC.